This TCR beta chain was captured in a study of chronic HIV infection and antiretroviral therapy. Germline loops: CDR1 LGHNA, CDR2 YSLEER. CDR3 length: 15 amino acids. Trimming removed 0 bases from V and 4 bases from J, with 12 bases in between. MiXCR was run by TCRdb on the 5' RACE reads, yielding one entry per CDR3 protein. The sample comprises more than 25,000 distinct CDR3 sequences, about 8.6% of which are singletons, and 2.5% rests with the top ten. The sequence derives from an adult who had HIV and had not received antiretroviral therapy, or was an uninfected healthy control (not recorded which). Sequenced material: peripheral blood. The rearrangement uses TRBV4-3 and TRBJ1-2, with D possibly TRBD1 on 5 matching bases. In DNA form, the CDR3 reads TGCGCCAGCAGCCAAGATCAATGGGGCGCCTATGGCTACACCTTC. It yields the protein CASSQDQWGAYGYTF.